Sequencing of this TCR beta chain was carried out in a study of blood T cell repertoires in COVID-19. On the study more broadly: There were acute and convalescent COVID-19 samples, and they came from the United States, Italy and Spain. PBMCs, B-cell-depleted T cells, or T cells provided the cDNA or gDNA that made up the material.

Germline CDR1 and CDR2: MDHEN and SYDVKM. V dropped 3 bases and J dropped 1; count of bases not matched to a gene: 2. The CDR3 is made up of 15 amino acids. In the authors' workflow: Using reference gene primer amplification, nucleated cell counts were estimated. Repertoires were generated with immunoSEQ multiplex PCR, while TCRdb's copy carries only in-frame clones and drops some. V and J calls and clone size are those listed in that table; D and trimming were worked out from the DNA. The profile shows approximately 80,000 clones, about 82% of them singletons. Input material: peripheral blood. The clonotype originates from a man in his fifties or sixties with active COVID-19. The rearrangement links TRBV28 to TRBJ2-2; 7 bases agree with TRBD2. Written as DNA, the CDR3 is TGTGCCAGCAGTTTGGGGGGGTTGAACACCGGGGAGCTGTTTTTT. This encodes CASSLGGLNTGELFF.